These 2 T cell receptor beta chains were sequenced from one sample in a study of blood T cell repertoires in COVID-19. Libraries were prepared by immunoSEQ multiplex PCR; TCRdb keeps only in-frame clonotypes and omits some of them. Here the sample spans about 160,000 clones, approximately 81% being singletons. The source material was PBMCs or T cells enriched from blood (not recorded which). The receptors shown here come from a woman in her 50s who had recovered from COVID-19.

This chain links TRBV7-9 with TRBJ2-5; possible D gene TRBD1, 6 bases. In germline, CDR1 is SEHNR, CDR2 FQNEAQ (reference sequence). With 6 bases removed from V and 5 bases from J, the gap between germline ends came to 13 bases. There are 13 residues in the CDR3. In DNA, the CDR3 is TGTGCCAGCAGGACAGGCGTGAGGGAGACCCAGTACTTC. It encodes CASRTGVRETQYF.

The V gene is TRBV2, the J gene TRBJ2-7, with no clear D. Trimming took off 3 bases at V and 5 bases at J, with 5 bases between the two ends. CDR3 size: 11 residues. Germline-derived CDR1 and CDR2 are SNHLY and FYNNEI. The CDR3 coding sequence is TGTGCCAGCAGTGAGTTAAACGAGCAGTACTTC. Translated, it gives CASSELNEQYF.